This TCR beta chain was captured by sequencing in a study of blood T cell repertoires in COVID-19. Whole-study context: Acute and convalescent COVID-19 samples came from the United States, Italy and Spain.

Per the authors' pipeline: Amplification of reference gene primers was used by the study to estimate nucleated cell counts. Sequencing was performed with immunoSEQ multiplex PCR; in TCRdb, only in-frame clones are kept and a portion is missing. That table is the source of V, J and clone size, and D and trimming were worked out from the DNA. Among some 160,000 clones listed, 89% were seen once. This clone was detected only once. CDR3 size: 13 residues. Germline assignment: CDR1 SGHAT and CDR2 FQNNGV. Trimming removed 2 bases at V and 5 bases at J, with 9 bases between. Sequences were obtained from peripheral blood. This TCR was recovered from a man aged 60 to 75 with acute or convalescent COVID-19. The chain couples TRBV11-2 to TRBJ1-1; maybe TRBD1 (5 bases). This CDR3 reads CASSLFRGTEAFF. CDR3 in DNA: TGTGCCAGCAGCTTATTCCGGGGGACTGAAGCTTTCTTT.